This is a list of T cell receptor beta chains from one sample in a study of technical replicates of blood from a handful of donors. Here immunoSEQ multiplex PCR was the method, and the copy in TCRdb shows in-frame clones only, minus some. This repertoire shows 80,000 to 100,000 clones, around 95% found once; its top ten account for just over 0.2%. Sequences were obtained from T cells isolated from PBMCs. These receptors were obtained from a human donor in good health. CDR3s include the opening cysteine and the closing phenylalanine or tryptophan. Fields, in order: J gene, V gene, D gene, clone size, CDR3 length, CDR3 DNA, CDR3 protein. A D gene is named only where the DNA matches it firmly. Size is stated for part of the rows, as once, few or many counts, or as a class when the clone is expanded.

TRBJ1-2,TRBV14,-,-,12,TGTGCCAGCAGCCAAGTAGTGACAGCCCTGACCTTC,CASSQVVTALTF
TRBJ1-3,TRBV19,TRBD1,-,15,TGTGCCAGCGAGCCAGGGACAGTTTCTGGAAACACCATATATTTT,CASEPGTVSGNTIYF
TRBJ2-1,TRBV15,TRBD2,-,14,TGTGCCACCAGCAGAGAAGCGGGAGGTAATGAGCAGTTCTTC,CATSREAGGNEQFF
TRBJ2-1,TRBV15,TRBD2,-,16,TGTGCCACCAGCAGAGATATGAGCGGGAGTGGGGATGAGCAGTTCTTC,CATSRDMSGSGDEQFF
TRBJ2-5,TRBV5-5,TRBD1,-,15,TGTGCCAGCAGCCCCTGGGGACAGGGAAAAGAGACCCAGTACTTC,CASSPWGQGKETQYF
TRBJ1-2,TRBV30,TRBD1,-,16,TGTGCCTGGAGTCCCCGAGGACAGGGTGCATCCTATGGCTACACCTTC,CAWSPRGQGASYGYTF
TRBJ2-2,TRBV28,TRBD2,-,17,TGTGCCAGCAGTTTGGGAGCGGGGCTTCCGAACACCGGGGAGCTGTTTTTT,CASSLGAGLPNTGELFF
TRBJ1-1,TRBV6-5,-,-,14,TGTGCCAGCAGTTACGTGAGGGATTTAACTGAAGCTTTCTTT,CASSYVRDLTEAFF
TRBJ2-5,TRBV18,-,-,12,TGTGCCAGCTCACCGAGCGGTGAGACCCAGTACTTC,CASSPSGETQYF
TRBJ2-5,TRBV5-4,-,-,15,TGTGCCAGCAGCTTGGGTATCAGGGGCCAAGAGACCCAGTACTTC,CASSLGIRGQETQYF
TRBJ1-2,TRBV14,TRBD1,-,13,TGTGCCAGCAGCCGGGGACAGGACTATGGCTACACCTTC,CASSRGQDYGYTF
TRBJ1-6,TRBV18,-,few,14,TGTGCCAGCTCGCTGGACAGATATAATTCACCCCTCCACTTT,CASSLDRYNSPLHF
TRBJ2-7,TRBV19,TRBD1,-,14,TGTGCCACCCATCCGGGACAGGGTGTCAGCGAGCAGTACTTC,CATHPGQGVSEQYF
TRBJ1-2,TRBV29-1,-,-,14,TGCAGCGCCGAAAGGCGGGGGCTTAACTATGGCTACACCTTC,CSAERRGLNYGYTF